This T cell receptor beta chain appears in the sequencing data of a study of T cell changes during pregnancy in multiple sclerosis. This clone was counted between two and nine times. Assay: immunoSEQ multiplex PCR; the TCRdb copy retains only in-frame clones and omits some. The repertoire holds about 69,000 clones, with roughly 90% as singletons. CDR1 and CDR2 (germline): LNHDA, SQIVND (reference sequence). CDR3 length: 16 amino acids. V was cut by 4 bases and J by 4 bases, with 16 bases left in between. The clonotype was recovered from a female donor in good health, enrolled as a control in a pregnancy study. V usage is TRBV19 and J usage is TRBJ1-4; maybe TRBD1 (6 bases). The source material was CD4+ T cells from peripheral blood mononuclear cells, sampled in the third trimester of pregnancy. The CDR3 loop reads CASSRDTPLDNEKLFF. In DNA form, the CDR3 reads TGTGCCAGTAGTAGGGACACCCCTTTGGATAATGAAAAACTGTTTTTT.